The 22 T cell receptor beta chains given below trace back to one sample, sequenced in a study of CD8+ T cells in alopecia areata. RNA, once extracted, was reverse transcribed into cDNA for use as the sequencing template. Method: immunoSEQ multiplex PCR; TCRdb's copy keeps in-frame clones and lacks some. The table has about 97,000 clones, approximately 42% seen once. The material sequenced was CD4+ T cells sorted from blood. All receptors come from a human donor with alopecia areata.

This clone was observed a few times. The rearrangement uses TRBV28 and TRBJ1-4; D ambiguous. The V gene's germline CDR1 is MDHEN and CDR2 SYDVKM. The CDR3 contains 13 residues. The V end lost 10 bases, the J end lost 5 bases, and 14 bases lay between the germline ends. CDR3 protein: CATRRTMNEKLFF. Here the CDR3 DNA reads TGTGCCACCCGTCGGACGATGAATGAAAAACTGTTTTTT.

The chain is built from TRBV4-1 and TRBJ1-4; 7 nucleotides line up with TRBD1. The ends lost 4 bases at V and 5 bases at J; junction bases unmatched: 7. The CDR3 sequence is 15 residues long. Germline values: CDR1 MGHRA, CDR2 YSYEKL. In nucleotides, the CDR3 is TGCGCCAGCAGCCGGACCGGGACAGCAAATGAAAAACTGTTTTTT. Protein: CASSRTGTANEKLFF.

In its sample, this clone was seen a few times. This rearrangement joins TRBV28 to TRBJ1-5; TRBD1 is a possible D gene (5 bases). V lost 6 bases and J lost 1, with 7 bases in between. From germline, CDR1 is MDHEN and CDR2 SYDVKM. This CDR3 spans 13 amino acids. DNA of the CDR3: TGTGCCAGCAGCAGGGACAGCAATCAGCCCCAGCATTTT. Its translation is CASSRDSNQPQHF.

The V call is TRBV11-1, the J call TRBJ2-7, with 8 bases lining up with TRBD1. This CDR3 is built from 17 residues. Germline CDR1 and CDR2: SGHAT and FQDESV (reference sequence). Germline trimming cut 4 bases from V and 3 bases from J; bases unmatched to any gene: 14. CDR3 sequence reads: CASSSHAPETGDYEQYF. The CDR3 DNA sequence: TGTGCCAGCAGCTCCCACGCGCCGGAGACAGGGGACTACGAGCAGTACTTC.

This clone was counted only a few times. This chain connects TRBV29-1 to TRBJ1-5; D not certain. Trimming took off 4 bases at V and 4 bases at J, with 8 bases between the two ends. This CDR3 is built from 12 residues. The germline gives CDR1 SQVTM, CDR2 ANQGSEA. CDR3 nucleotide sequence: TGCAGCGTTGTTTCAGGTAATCAGCCCCAGCATTTT. It codes for CSVVSGNQPQHF.

A note on this clone: With a much larger clone just one base away, this may be a read error. This chain links TRBV7-2 with TRBJ2-2; TRBD2 agrees at 10 bases. J was trimmed by 7 bases and V by 1 base; bases with no gene match: 6. The CDR3 loop spans 16 amino acids. The germline CDR1 and CDR2 sequences are SGHTA and FQGNSA. In DNA form, the CDR3 reads TGTGCCAGCAGCTTAGGGAGCGGGGGGGCCGGCGGGGAGCTGTTTTTT. Amino acid sequence: CASSLGSGGAGGELFF.

This clone turned up a few times. This chain connects TRBV4-3 to TRBJ1-1; D is unresolved. V was pared by 0 bases and J by 3 bases, with 8 bases between. CDR3 length: 14 amino acids. Per the germline V gene, CDR1 is LGHNA and CDR2 is YSLEER. The CDR3 is CASSQDPVDTEAFF. CDR3 in DNA: TGCGCCAGCAGCCAAGATCCGGTTGACACTGAAGCTTTCTTT.

The rearrangement links TRBV28 to TRBJ1-1; TRBD1 is a possible D gene (5 bases). The V end lost 8 bases, the J end lost 4 bases, and 14 bases lay between the germline ends. The CDR3 consists of 13 residues. Germline-derived CDR1 and CDR2 are MDHEN and SYDVKM. DNA of the CDR3: TGTGCCAGCTACAGGACATTATCCACTGAAGCTTTCTTT. Its protein product is CASYRTLSTEAFF. The full variable domain, completed using reference TRBV28 and TRBJ1-1, is DVKVTQSSRYLVKRTGEKVFLECVQDMDHENMFWYRQDPGLGLRLIYFSYDVKMKEKGDIPEGYSVSREKKERFSLILESASTNQTSMYLCASYRTLSTEAFFGQGTRLTVV.

V gene TRBV30 combines with J gene TRBJ1-2, with 8 bases that match TRBD1. J was trimmed by 5 bases and V by 1 base; bases with no gene match: 0. The germline gives CDR1 GTSNPN, CDR2 SVGIG (reference sequence). The CDR3 has 12 residues. The CDR3 DNA sequence: TGTGCCTGGAGTGGGACAGGGTATGGCTACACCTTC. Protein product: CAWSGTGYGYTF.

This clone appeared a few times. The rearrangement links TRBV2 to TRBJ1-5; D gene uncertain. The V end lost 6 bases, the J end lost 4 bases, and 4 bases lay between the germline ends. The CDR3 consists of 11 residues. Germline V gene sequence: CDR1 SNHLY, CDR2 FYNNEI. CDR3: CASSLNQPQHF. DNA of the CDR3: TGTGCCAGCAGCCTAAATCAGCCCCAGCATTTT.

The chain employs TRBV7-2 and TRBJ2-5, with TRBD1 matching 9 bases. Germline V gene lookup returns CDR1 SGHTA and CDR2 FQGNSA. This CDR3 is built from 17 residues. J lost 5 bases, V lost 5 bases, and 15 bases had no gene match. The chain's CDR3 is CASSPLWDRVVRETQYF. In nucleotides, the CDR3 is TGTGCCAGCAGCCCCCTCTGGGACAGGGTTGTACGGGAGACCCAGTACTTC.

A few counts support this clone. J is TRBJ1-2 and V is TRBV11-2, with 7 bases identical to TRBD1. The CDR3 loop spans 13 amino acids. The V gene end was trimmed by 5 bases and the J gene end by 0 bases; junction bases not matched to a gene: 0. CDR1 is SGHAT, CDR2 FQNNGV, per germline. This chain's CDR3 is CASSGTANYGYTF. The CDR3 nucleotides are TGTGCCAGCAGCGGGACAGCTAACTATGGCTACACCTTC.

In its sample, this clone was seen once. The rearrangement uses TRBV2 and TRBJ1-5; perhaps TRBD1 as D (5 bases). Between the trimmed V and J ends, which lost 9 bases and 1 base, there was a span of 16 bases. The CDR3 has 15 residues. Germline loops: CDR1 SNHLY, CDR2 FYNNEI. The chain's CDR3 is CASEYNRLSNQPQHF. In nucleotides, the CDR3 is TGTGCCAGTGAATACAACAGGCTAAGCAATCAGCCCCAGCATTTT.

The table lists this clone with a few counts. This CDR3 reads CSVSGANLYEQYF. The CDR3 DNA follows: TGCAGCGTCTCAGGGGCCAACCTCTACGAGCAGTACTTC. This rearrangement joins TRBV29-1 to TRBJ2-5, with D possibly being TRBD1 (6 bases). The J call may be faulty, since TRBJ2-7 better matches the DNA end. Germline lookup yields CDR1 SQVTM and CDR2 ANQGSEA. CDR3 length equals 13 residues.

The chain carries TRBV14 and TRBJ2-7, with D uncertain. Germline V lookup: CDR1 SGHDN, CDR2 FVKESK. V was clipped by 3 bases and J by 3 bases, with 3 bases between them. This CDR3 has 11 amino acids. CDR3 region: CASSQFYEQYF. The CDR3 DNA reads TGTGCCAGCAGCCAGTTCTACGAGCAGTACTTC. The whole variable domain, remainder taken from reference TRBV14 and TRBJ2-7, is EAGVTQFPSHSVIEKGQTVTLRCDPISGHDNLYWYRRVMGKEIKFLLHFVKESKQDESGMPNNRFLAERTGGTYSTLKVQPAELEDSGVYFCASSQFYEQYFGPGTRLTVT.

On this clone itself: One end of the junction does not line up with germline, which may come from a read error. The V and J genes are TRBV30 and TRBJ2-7; D assignment may be TRBD1 or TRBD2 (5 bases each). The CDR3 is 11 amino acids. The germline V gene encodes CDR1 GTSNPN and CDR2 SVGIG (reference sequence). The CDR3 loop reads CAWSSPGPASF. The CDR3 bases are TGTGCCTGGAGCTCACCGGGACCGGCCAGCTTC.

This sequence joins TRBV5-4 and TRBJ1-3; the match to TRBD1 covers 7 bases. CDR3 length equals 14 residues. V lost 7 bases and J lost 2; bases outside the gene matches: 6. Germline lookup yields CDR1 SGHNT and CDR2 YYREEE (reference sequence). The CDR3 protein is CASSDRLPGNTIYF. In DNA form, the CDR3 reads TGTGCCAGCTCGGACAGGCTACCTGGAAACACCATATATTTT.

The chain uses TRBV2 and TRBJ2-5, with unresolved D. In germline, CDR1 is SNHLY, CDR2 FYNNEI. CDR3 length equals 12 residues. V dropped 6 bases and J dropped 5 bases, with 10 bases sitting between them. CDR3: CASSTVRETQYF. For the CDR3, the DNA is TGTGCCAGCAGCACCGTTCGGGAGACCCAGTACTTC. Based on the CDR3 plus reference TRBV2 and TRBJ2-5, the full variable domain is EPEVTQTPSHQVTQMGQEVILRCVPISNHLYFYWYRQILGQKVEFLVSFYNNEISEKSEIFDDQFSVERPDGSNFTLKIRSTKLEDSAMYFCASSTVRETQYFGPGTRLLVL.

The J gene is TRBJ2-3, the V gene TRBV4-3; unclear D gene. Germline V gives CDR1 LGHNA, CDR2 YSLEER. This CDR3 contains 15 residues. The V and J ends lost 0 bases and 2 bases respectively, with 9 bases between them. This chain's CDR3 is CASSQDRVITDTQYF. CDR3 nucleotides: TGCGCCAGCAGCCAAGATCGTGTTATCACAGATACGCAGTATTTT.

In this sample, this clone turned up a few times. The CDR3 coding sequence is TGCGCCAGCAGTCAATCAAGGCCGCAAGGGGGGCTCGGTGAAAAACTGTTTTTT. It specifies CASSQSRPQGGLGEKLFF. This chain links TRBV23-1 with TRBJ1-4; D is possibly TRBD1 (6 bases). TRBV23-1 is annotated as an ORF whose role is uncertain. V was shortened by 0 bases and J by 7 bases, with 21 bases between the two germline ends. The CDR3 is made up of 18 amino acids.

There are a few counts of this clone. V gene TRBV25-1 combines with J gene TRBJ2-3; 11 nucleotides match TRBD1. J gave up 3 bases and V 6 bases, and 11 bases lay outside the gene matches. Germline V gene sequence: CDR1 MGHDK, CDR2 SYGVNS. This CDR3 has 17 residues. CDR3 amino acids: CASSVYRGTGGTDTQYF. The CDR3 DNA reads as TGTGCCAGCAGCGTATACAGGGGGACAGGGGGGACAGATACGCAGTATTTT.

This clone was seen only a few times. The genes are TRBV7-2 and TRBJ2-7, with 8 bases that match TRBD2. Per germline, CDR1 SGHTA and CDR2 FQGNSA. The CDR3 runs to 16 residues. The junction had 15 bases not matched to a gene; V was cut back by 6 bases and J by 5 bases. For the CDR3, the DNA is TGTGCCAGCAGTCATCGGCGGGGGGAAAAAGGCAACGAGCAGTACTTC. Translating gives CASSHRRGEKGNEQYF.